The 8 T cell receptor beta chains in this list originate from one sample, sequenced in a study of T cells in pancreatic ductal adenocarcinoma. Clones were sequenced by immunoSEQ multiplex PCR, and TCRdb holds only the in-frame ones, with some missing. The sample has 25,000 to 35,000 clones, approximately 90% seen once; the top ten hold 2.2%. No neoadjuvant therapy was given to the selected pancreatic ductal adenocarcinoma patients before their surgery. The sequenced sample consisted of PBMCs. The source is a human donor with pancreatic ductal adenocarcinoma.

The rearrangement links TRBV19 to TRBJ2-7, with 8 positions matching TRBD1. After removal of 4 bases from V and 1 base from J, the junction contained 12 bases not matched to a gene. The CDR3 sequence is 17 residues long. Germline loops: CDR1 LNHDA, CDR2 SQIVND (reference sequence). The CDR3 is CASSTPRAGGSSYEQYF. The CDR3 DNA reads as TGTGCCAGTAGTACGCCTCGGGCAGGGGGCTCTTCCTACGAGCAGTACTTC. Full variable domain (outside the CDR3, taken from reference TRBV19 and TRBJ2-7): DGGITQSPKYLFRKEGQNVTLSCEQNLNHDAMYWYRQDPGQGLRLIYYSQIVNDFQKGDIAEGYSVSREKKESFPLTVTSAQKNPTAFYLCASSTPRAGGSSYEQYFGPGTRLTVT.

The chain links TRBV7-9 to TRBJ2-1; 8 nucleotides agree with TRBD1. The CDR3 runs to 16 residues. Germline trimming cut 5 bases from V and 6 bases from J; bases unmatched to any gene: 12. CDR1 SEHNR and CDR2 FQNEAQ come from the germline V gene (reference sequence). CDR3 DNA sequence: TGTGCCAGCAGCCCCCGGACAGGGAGTCGCGGCAATGAGCAGTTCTTC. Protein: CASSPRTGSRGNEQFF. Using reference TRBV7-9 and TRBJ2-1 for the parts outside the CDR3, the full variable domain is DTGVSQNPRHKITKRGQNVTFRCDPISEHNRLYWYRQTLGQGPEFLTYFQNEAQLEKSRLLSDRFSAERPKGSFSTLEIQRTEQGDSAMYLCASSPRTGSRGNEQFFGPGTRLTVL.

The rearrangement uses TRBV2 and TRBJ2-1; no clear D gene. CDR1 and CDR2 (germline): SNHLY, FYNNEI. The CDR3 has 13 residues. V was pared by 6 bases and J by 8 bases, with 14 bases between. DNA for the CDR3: TGTGCCAGCAGGAAGTATCTGATGTATGAGCAGTTCTTC. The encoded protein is CASRKYLMYEQFF.

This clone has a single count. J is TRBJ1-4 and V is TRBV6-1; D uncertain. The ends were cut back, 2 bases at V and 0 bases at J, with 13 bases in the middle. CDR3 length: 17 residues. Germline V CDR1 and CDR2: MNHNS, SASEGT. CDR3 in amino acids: CASSEYLAPATNEKLFF. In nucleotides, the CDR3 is TGTGCCAGCAGTGAATACCTAGCACCCGCAACTAATGAAAAACTGTTTTTT.

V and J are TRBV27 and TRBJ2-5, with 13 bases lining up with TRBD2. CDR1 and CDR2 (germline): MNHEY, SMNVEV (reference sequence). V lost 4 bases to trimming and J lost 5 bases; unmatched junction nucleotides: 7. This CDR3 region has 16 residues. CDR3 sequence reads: CASSSLLAGGLETQYF. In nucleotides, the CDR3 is TGTGCCAGCAGTTCCTTACTAGCGGGAGGGCTGGAGACCCAGTACTTC.

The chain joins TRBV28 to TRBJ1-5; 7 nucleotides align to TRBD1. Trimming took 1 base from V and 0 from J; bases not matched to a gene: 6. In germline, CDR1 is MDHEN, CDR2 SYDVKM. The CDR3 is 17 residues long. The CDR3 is CASSLFDRAYSNQPQHF. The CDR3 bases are TGTGCCAGCAGTTTATTCGACAGGGCCTATAGCAATCAGCCCCAGCATTTT.

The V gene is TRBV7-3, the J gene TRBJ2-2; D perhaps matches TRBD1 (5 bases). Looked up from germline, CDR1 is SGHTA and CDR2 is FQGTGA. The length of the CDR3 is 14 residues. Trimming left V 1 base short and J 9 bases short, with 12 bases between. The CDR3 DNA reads TGTGCCAGCAGCTTAAGGCAGGGCTACCGGGAGCTGTTTTTT. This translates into CASSLRQGYRELFF.

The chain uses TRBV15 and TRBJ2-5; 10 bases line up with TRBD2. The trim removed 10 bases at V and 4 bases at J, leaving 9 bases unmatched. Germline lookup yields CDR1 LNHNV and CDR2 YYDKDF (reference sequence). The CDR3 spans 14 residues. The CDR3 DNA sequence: TGTGCCATCGCTAGCGGGAGTAGGGGAGAGACCCAGTACTTC. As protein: CAIASGSRGETQYF. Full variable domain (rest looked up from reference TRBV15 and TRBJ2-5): DAMVIQNPRYQVTQFGKPVTLSCSQTLNHNVMYWYQQKSSQAPKLLFHYYDKDFNNEADTPDNFQSRRPNTSFCFLDIRSPGLGDTAMYLCAIASGSRGETQYFGPGTRLLVL.